This T cell receptor (beta chain) was recovered during a study of shared T cell receptors in the human thymus. Here immunoSEQ multiplex PCR was the method, and the copy in TCRdb shows in-frame clones only, minus some. The table has 500,000 to 750,000 clones, roughly 90% seen once. The CDR3 sequence is 17 residues long. The germline gives CDR1 MDHEN, CDR2 SYDVKM. Trimming cost V 6 bases and J 1 base; bases outside gene matches: 6. These data are also associated with another study on human thymus T cells. Per that paper: It was healthy Finnish infants having corrective surgery for congenital heart defects who were the donors. Thymus tissue for the work was resected from patients undergoing corrective heart surgery. Biased V and J segment usage appeared in thymus and peripheral blood. Thymic repertoires of unrelated individuals were reported in related research to overlap highly.

This receptor was taken from a boy under three years old with a congenital heart defect. Input material: thymocytes. This chain connects TRBV28 to TRBJ2-5, with 15 bases aligning to TRBD2. DNA for the CDR3: TGTGCCAGCAGCACCGGGACTAGCGGGAGGCCCCAAGAGACCCAGTACTTC. Translated, it gives CASSTGTSGRPQETQYF.